This passage covers 17 T cell receptor beta chains from one sample sequenced in a study of cytomegalovirus exposure and HLA in healthy donors. In the PCR, 60 Vbeta and 13 Jbeta primers were used. Profiling relied on immunoSEQ multiplex PCR, and the TCRdb table lists in-frame clones only, not all of them. This specimen shows 200,000 or so clones; the ten leading clones hold around 0.7%. Sequencing input: PBMCs. The receptors stem from a boy aged 10-17 years in good health and CMV-seronegative.

V is TRBV19 and J is TRBJ2-3; possibly TRBD1 for D (5 bases). The germline V and J ends were trimmed by 6 bases and 1 base, with 11 bases remaining between them. Germline loops: CDR1 LNHDA, CDR2 SQIVND (reference sequence). This CDR3 spans 14 amino acids. Written as DNA, the CDR3 is TGTGCCAGTAGAAGGGAAGGGGGCACAGATACGCAGTATTTT. Its translation is CASRREGGTDTQYF. The full variable domain, completed using reference TRBV19 and TRBJ2-3, is DGGITQSPKYLFRKEGQNVTLSCEQNLNHDAMYWYRQDPGQGLRLIYYSQIVNDFQKGDIAEGYSVSREKKESFPLTVTSAQKNPTAFYLCASRREGGTDTQYFGPGTRLTVL.

The chain combines TRBV9 with TRBJ2-3; 14 bases are shared with TRBD2. V was pared by 1 base and J by 5 bases, with 21 bases of the junction left unmatched. The CDR3 runs to 22 residues. Looked up from germline, CDR1 is SGDLS and CDR2 is YYNGEE. The CDR3 here is CASSVSRMGGLAGALPEDTQYF. The CDR3 DNA is TGTGCCAGCAGCGTAAGCCGGATGGGGGGACTAGCGGGGGCCCTACCCGAAGATACGCAGTATTTT.

The V gene is TRBV5-5, the J gene TRBJ1-5; 7 bases map to TRBD1. Trimming cost V 4 bases and J 2 bases; bases outside gene matches: 15. This CDR3 is 18 amino acids long. From germline, CDR1 is SGHKS and CDR2 YYEKEE (reference sequence). This CDR3 reads CASSRQKGAWDGNQPQHF. The CDR3 coding sequence is TGTGCCAGCAGCAGACAGAAGGGGGCATGGGATGGCAATCAGCCCCAGCATTTT.

The V call is TRBV18, the J call TRBJ1-2, with D perhaps matching TRBD1 (6 bases). V gave up 2 bases and J gave up 6 bases, with 22 bases separating them. The CDR3 spans 17 residues. Germline V gene data show CDR1 as KGHSH and CDR2 as LQKENI. CDR3 protein: CASSPNIGGRSSDGYTF. CDR3 nucleotides: TGTGCCAGCTCACCAAACATCGGGGGGCGCTCCTCGGATGGCTACACCTTC. The whole variable domain, filled in from reference TRBV18 and TRBJ1-2, reads NAGVMQNPRHLVRRRGQEARLRCSPMKGHSHVYWYRQLPEEGLKFMVYLQKENIIDESGMPKERFSAEFPKEGPSILRIQQVVRGDSAAYFCASSPNIGGRSSDGYTFGSGTRLTVV.

Concerning this clone itself: One end of the junction fails to match germline, which may point to a read error. Within the sample, other DNA sequences also encode this same CDR3. This chain links TRBV4-3 with TRBJ1-1; TRBD1 matches at 12 bases. Germline V gene data show CDR1 as LGHNA and CDR2 as YSLEER. The CDR3 loop spans 15 amino acids. The DNA of the CDR3 is TGCGCCAGCAGCAAGGCCGGGACAGGGGGCACTGAAGCCTTCTTT. Its protein is CASSKAGTGGTEAFF.

The chain has TRBV9 and TRBJ1-1; 7 bases match TRBD1. The CDR3 is 15 amino acids. V lost 3 bases to trimming and J lost 1 base; unmatched junction nucleotides: 6. Per the germline V gene, CDR1 is SGDLS and CDR2 is YYNGEE. The CDR3 sequence is CASSAAQGPNTEAFF. The DNA for the CDR3 is TGTGCCAGCAGCGCCGCACAGGGGCCGAACACTGAAGCTTTCTTT.

V gene TRBV7-9 combines with J gene TRBJ2-4; tentative D call: TRBD1 (5 bases). The CDR3 has 15 amino acids. V lost 5 bases and J 0 bases, leaving 11 bases between the germline ends. Germline-derived CDR1 and CDR2 are SEHNR and FQNEAQ (reference sequence). CDR3 loop: CASSPDTRAKNIQYF. CDR3 bases: TGTGCCAGCAGCCCGGACACCCGAGCCAAAAACATTCAGTACTTC.

The CDR3 here is CASRGGQKYGYTF. The CDR3 coding sequence is TGTGCCAGCAGGGGGGGACAGAAGTATGGCTACACCTTC. V is TRBV2 and J is TRBJ1-2; 7 nucleotides align to TRBD1. The V gene end was trimmed by 6 bases and the J gene end by 5 bases; junction bases not matched to a gene: 6. The CDR3 length is 13 residues. Germline V gene sequence: CDR1 SNHLY, CDR2 FYNNEI.

This sequence joins TRBV10-3 and TRBJ2-1; TRBD1 matches 10 bases. This CDR3 comprises 11 residues. Germline assignment: CDR1 ENHRY and CDR2 SYGVKD. Trimming cost V 11 bases and J 12 bases; bases outside gene matches: 7. The CDR3 sequence is CAARDRGGQFF. In DNA, the CDR3 is TGTGCCGCCCGGGACAGGGGCGGGCAGTTCTTC.

The V gene is TRBV6-7, the J gene TRBJ2-1, with 7 bases that match TRBD2. TRBV6-7 is identified as an open reading frame with a role that is uncertain. Trimming took 0 bases from V and 12 from J; bases not matched to a gene: 5. The CDR3 is made up of 13 amino acids. As DNA, the CDR3 is TGTGCCAGCAGTTACTCGATCCGCGGGGGGCAGTTCTTC. Translation: CASSYSIRGGQFF.

The chain recombines TRBV11-3 with TRBJ2-2; perhaps TRBD1 as D (6 bases). Looked up from germline, CDR1 is SGHNT and CDR2 is YENEEA. V gave up 5 bases and J gave up 1 base, with 11 bases separating them. There are 15 residues in the CDR3. CDR3 loop: CASSPLGGNTGELFF. CDR3 DNA: TGTGCCAGCAGCCCCTTAGGGGGGAACACCGGGGAGCTGTTTTTT. Combining the CDR3 with reference TRBV11-3 and TRBJ2-2 gives the whole variable domain EAGVVQSPRYKIIEKKQPVAFWCNPISGHNTLYWYLQNLGQGPELLIRYENEEAVDDSQLPKDRFSAERLKGVDSTLKIQPAELGDSAVYLCASSPLGGNTGELFFGEGSRLTVL.

J is TRBJ2-3 and V is TRBV5-6; 10 positions match TRBD2. Per germline, CDR1 SGHDT and CDR2 YYEEEE. J lost 10 bases, V lost 0 bases, and 8 bases had no gene match. The CDR3 is 15 amino acids. Here the CDR3 reads CASSLELAGVGAQYF. Written as DNA, the CDR3 is TGTGCCAGCAGCTTGGAGCTAGCGGGGGTTGGTGCGCAGTATTTT.

The rearrangement joins TRBV9 to TRBJ2-5; D perhaps matches TRBD2 (6 bases). V dropped 7 bases and J dropped 5 bases, with 18 bases sitting between them. CDR1 is SGDLS, CDR2 YYNGEE, per germline. This CDR3 comprises 14 residues. DNA of the CDR3: TGTGCCAGCTCAAAGACTAGTCGTGCGGAGACCCAGTACTTC. Amino acids: CASSKTSRAETQYF.

The chain uses TRBV15 and TRBJ1-2; tentatively, D is TRBD1 (6 bases). The CDR3 is 13 residues long. CDR1 is LNHNV and CDR2 is YYDKDF in the germline V gene (reference sequence). V was trimmed by 3 bases and J by 5 bases, leaving 10 bases between them. The CDR3 coding sequence is TGTGCCACCAGCAGCAGGGGTGGGTATGGCTACACCTTC. Translated, it gives CATSSRGGYGYTF.

This chain links TRBV28 with TRBJ2-7; perhaps TRBD2 as D (6 bases). Germline CDR1 reads MDHEN; CDR2 reads SYDVKM. V was clipped by 8 bases and J by 6 bases, with 20 bases between them. This CDR3 spans 14 amino acids. As DNA, the CDR3 is TGTGCCAGCGTGGGAGGCAGGGCGCATAGCGAGCAGTACTTC. It is translated as CASVGGRAHSEQYF.

This chain uses TRBV11-1 with TRBJ2-3; 11 nucleotides align to TRBD2. This CDR3 has 15 residues. Germline trimming cut 7 bases from V and 2 bases from J; bases unmatched to any gene: 5. The germline gives CDR1 SGHAT, CDR2 FQDESV (reference sequence). The chain's CDR3 is CASTLLAGDTDTQYF. CDR3 DNA sequence: TGTGCCAGCACCCTACTAGCGGGGGACACAGATACGCAGTATTTT. The variable domain in full, with the rest retrieved from reference TRBV11-1 and TRBJ2-3, is EAEVAQSPRYKITEKSQAVAFWCDPISGHATLYWYRQILGQGPELLVQFQDESVVDDSQLPKDRFSAERLKGVDSTLKIQPAELGDSAMYLCASTLLAGDTDTQYFGPGTRLTVL.

V gene TRBV7-8 combines with J gene TRBJ2-2, with D maybe TRBD1 (6 bases). This CDR3 has 13 residues. The germline CDR1 and CDR2 sequences are SGHVS and FQNEAQ. Trimming shortened V by 8 bases and J by 5 bases, and 12 bases separated the two germline ends. The CDR3 region is CASGGGGTGELFF. The DNA for the CDR3 is TGTGCCAGCGGGGGCGGAGGTACCGGGGAGCTGTTTTTT.